The 8 T cell receptor beta chains below were found in one sample sequenced in a study of OX40 agonist ivuxolimab in advanced cancers. Produced via immunoSEQ multiplex PCR; TCRdb's table is partial and in-frame only. The table lists tens of thousands of clones, just over 90% of them singletons. Sequenced here: CD4+ or CD8+ T cells sorted from blood, sampled in a trial of the OX40 agonist ivuxolimab. The receptors come from an adult with an advanced solid tumor such as melanoma, head and neck, liver or kidney cancer.

V and J are TRBV27 and TRBJ2-2; 10 bases match TRBD2. The CDR3 contains 14 residues. Germline values: CDR1 MNHEY, CDR2 SMNVEV (reference sequence). The V gene end was trimmed by 10 bases and the J gene end by 4 bases; junction bases not matched to a gene: 6. CDR3: CATGAGGPTGELFF. The DNA for the CDR3 is TGTGCCACCGGAGCGGGGGGGCCCACCGGGGAGCTGTTTTTT.

The genes are TRBV11-3 and TRBJ2-7; D could derive from TRBD1 or TRBD2 (5 bases each). Germline CDR1 and CDR2: SGHNT and YENEEA. Trimming left V 5 bases short and J 3 bases short, with 17 bases between. CDR3 size: 15 residues. The CDR3 reads CASSPEAGSYYEQYF. The CDR3 DNA follows: TGTGCCAGCAGCCCCGAGGCAGGGAGCTACTACGAGCAGTACTTC.

In its sample, this clone was seen once. V gene TRBV6-1 combines with J gene TRBJ2-5; D may be TRBD2 (6 bases). CDR1 and CDR2 (germline): MNHNS, SASEGT. Trimming took 6 bases from V and 1 from J, leaving 15 bases between them. There are 15 residues in the CDR3. CDR3 coding DNA: TGTGCCAGCAGGTGGAGGGCAGGGCCCCAAGAGACCCAGTACTTC. Translating it yields CASRWRAGPQETQYF.

Concerning this clone itself: The same CDR3 can be traced to other DNA sequences in this sample. The chain couples TRBV7-9 to TRBJ2-2; D remains ambiguous. CDR1 is SEHNR, CDR2 FQNEAQ, per germline (reference sequence). CDR3 length equals 13 residues. V lost 5 bases and J 2 bases, leaving 6 bases between the germline ends. CDR3 amino acids: CASSLSNTGELFF. Written as DNA, the CDR3 is TGTGCCAGCAGCCTTTCCAACACCGGGGAGCTGTTTTTT. Full variable domain (missing parts from reference TRBV7-9 and TRBJ2-2): DTGVSQNPRHKITKRGQNVTFRCDPISEHNRLYWYRQTLGQGPEFLTYFQNEAQLEKSRLLSDRFSAERPKGSFSTLEIQRTEQGDSAMYLCASSLSNTGELFFGEGSRLTVL.

For this clone: The junction departs from the called germline gene at one end, perhaps through a read error. This chain uses TRBV5-5 with TRBJ1-6; D is possibly TRBD1 (6 bases). The CDR3 contains 18 residues. CDR1 and CDR2 from the germline V gene are SGHKS and YYEKEE (reference sequence). In nucleotides, the CDR3 is TGTGTCAGCAGTAGTTGGACAGATTTTAGCTCCTATAATTCACCCCTCCACTTT. Protein product: CVSSSWTDFSSYNSPLHF.

This sequence joins TRBV4-1 and TRBJ1-1; D gene ambiguous. Trimming cost V 0 bases and J 6 bases, with 14 bases left between them. Germline values: CDR1 MGHRA, CDR2 YSYEKL. This CDR3 comprises 15 residues. This CDR3 is CASSQEQAPGAEAFF. The DNA for the CDR3 is TGCGCCAGCAGCCAAGAGCAGGCACCCGGCGCTGAAGCTTTCTTT.

V gene TRBV19 combines with J gene TRBJ1-1; D gene unclear. The CDR3 is 11 residues long. V lost 7 bases and J lost 1, with 4 bases in between. In germline, CDR1 is LNHDA, CDR2 SQIVND (reference sequence). CDR3 sequence reads: CASTRNTEAFF. The CDR3 DNA follows: TGTGCCAGTACCAGGAACACTGAAGCTTTCTTT.

The chain links TRBV13 to TRBJ2-7; D gene unclear. This CDR3 contains 15 residues. Trimming pared 1 base from V and 2 bases from J, leaving 12 bases between. Germline V lookup: CDR1 PRHDT, CDR2 FYEKMQ (reference sequence). CDR3 in DNA: TGTGCCAGCAGCTTAGAAAAAGGGTCTACCTACGAGCAGTACTTC. Translating gives CASSLEKGSTYEQYF.